This TCR beta chain was identified in a study of identifying expanded T cells in peripheral blood. Study results and caveats: Differentially abundant clones: 0.95 to 1.5 between replicates, approximately 15 at about two weeks, around 20 at four. Across healthy donors, higher total template counts meant significantly greater approximately two-week count variance.

On this clone itself: Its antigen remains unknown.

Assay: immunoSEQ multiplex PCR; the TCRdb copy retains only in-frame clones and omits some. This table has around 130,000 clones, around nine tenths appearing once. Healthy donors had no documented immune events, such as infections, while sampled. Trimming cost V 2 bases and J 2 bases, with 6 bases left between them. The CDR3 has 13 amino acids. This chain joins TRBV23-1 and TRBJ1-1; D not certain. TRBV23-1 is classed as an ORF, of uncertain function. Sequencing used blood. This receptor was taken from a person aged 18 to 70 in good health. CDR3 nucleotides: TGCGCCAGCAGTCAACGTCCAAACACTGAAGCTTTCTTT. Its translation is CASSQRPNTEAFF.